This TCR beta chain was observed in a study of CD4+ T cells in melanoma (dated by TCRdb to 2022 to 2024). In terms of the full investigation: The study examined neoantigen-specific CD4+ T cells in human melanoma.

This clone is a singleton in its sample. Its antigen is unknown. No base quality information exists; no much larger clone differs at one position. Looking up the germline V gene (reference sequence) yields CDR1 SGHKS and CDR2 YYEKEE. The CDR3 runs 17 amino acids, cysteine and phenylalanine included. The kept DNA is CDR3 alone, 51 bases in frame from the first base. V trim: 4 bases; J trim: 6 bases; unmatched bases: 15. Study-level results and caveats: Neoantigen-specific CD4+ T cells were reported to be correlated with the function of CD8+ T cells, macrophages and B cells. According to the report, neoantigen-specific CD4+ T cells in melanoma displayed diverse differentiation states.

Donors were patients with melanoma. The library was built by means of the immunoSEQ multiplex PCR assay. TCRdb retrieved this table from immuneACCESS and kept in-frame rearrangements only. Not all clones are present; in checked studies, unresolved V genes account for under half, and no reason is known for the remainder. The sample includes about 11,000 clones, with about 70% observed a single time. The top ten clonotypes cover more than 8% of the sample. Source material: cells from a culture (not recorded whether cultured in vitro). The clonotype was recovered from a human donor with melanoma. Rearrangement joined TRBV5-5 to TRBJ2-3, and 9 bases in between align with TRBD2. The nucleotide sequence is given as TGTGCCAGCAGCCGATCCTCAGCGGGGGGCCTGTCGGATACGCAGTATTTT. This encodes CASSRSSAGGLSDTQYF.